These T cell receptor beta chains were read from a single sample in a study of naive and memory T cell subsets. TCRdb reprocessed the UMI-ligation and nested PCR reads with MiXCR, giving one entry per CDR3 protein. The sample yields about 150,000 distinct CDR3 sequences, roughly 23% seen once. Sequenced: naive CD4+ T cells from blood. All receptors derive from a human donor in good health. The CDR3 runs from the conserved cysteine through the conserved F or W. D genes are given only for firm matches. Size is omitted from some rows. Given values are once, few, many or a class for expanded clones.

15	.	TRBV28	TRBD1	TRBJ1-1	TGTGCCAGCAGGGGGACAGGTCCTGGGAACACTGAAGCTTTCTTT	CASRGTGPGNTEAFF
14	.	TRBV27	.	TRBJ2-1	TGTGCCAGCAGTTGGTTAGCGCGCCTGAATGAGCAGTTCTTC	CASSWLARLNEQFF
15	.	TRBV18	TRBD1	TRBJ1-3	TGTGCCAGCTCAGCAGGGGGCGGCTCTGGAAACACCATATATTTT	CASSAGGGSGNTIYF
17	many	TRBV12-3/TRBV12-4	.	TRBJ2-3	TGTGCCAGCAGTTTTGGTGCGAGGGAAGCAAGCACAGATACGCAGTATTTT	CASSFGAREASTDTQYF
14	few	TRBV5-1	.	TRBJ2-5	TGCGCCAGCAGCTTGGGACAGGTGGGAGAGACCCAGTACTTC	CASSLGQVGETQYF
15	few	TRBV6-5	.	TRBJ1-4	TGTGCCAGCAGTTACTCTGGGACACAGAATGAAAAACTGTTTTTT	CASSYSGTQNEKLFF
13	.	TRBV20-1	.	TRBJ2-7	TGCAGTGCTAGAGATAGTTCCAGGAACGAGCAGTACTTC	CSARDSSRNEQYF
13	few	TRBV6-1	TRBD1	TRBJ2-7	TGTGCCAGCAGTGGACAGGGGGCGAGGGAGCAGTACTTC	CASSGQGAREQYF
15	.	TRBV19	TRBD1	TRBJ2-1	TGTGCCAGTAGTATGAGGACAGGGGGCCGCAATGAGCAGTTCTTC	CASSMRTGGRNEQFF
14	.	TRBV20-1	TRBD2	TRBJ2-5	TGCAGTGCTAGGTCTAGCGGGAGCCAAGAGACCCAGTACTTC	CSARSSGSQETQYF
14	.	TRBV5-1	.	TRBJ2-7	TGCGCCAGCAGCTTTGGCCAGACCGCCTACGAGCAGTACTTC	CASSFGQTAYEQYF
13	.	TRBV7-9	.	TRBJ2-7	TGTGCCAGCAGCTTAGATGGCCCAGGCGAGCAGTACTTC	CASSLDGPGEQYF
13	few	TRBV7-2	TRBD2	TRBJ2-5	TGTGCCAGCAGCCGACTAGCGAGGGAGACCCAGTACTTC	CASSRLARETQYF
13	few	TRBV29-1	TRBD1	TRBJ2-7	TGCAGCGGGGGGGACAGGACCTCCTACGAGCAGTACTTC	CSGGDRTSYEQYF
13	few	TRBV7-2	TRBD2	TRBJ2-7	TGTGCCAGCAGCAAACTAGCGCCCTACGAGCAGTACTTC	CASSKLAPYEQYF
15	few	TRBV11-3	.	TRBJ2-1	TGTGCCAGCAGCCAAGGAGGGAGACGGGGCAATGAGCAGTTCTTC	CASSQGGRRGNEQFF
16	.	TRBV9	.	TRBJ2-5	TGTGCCAGCAGCGTACTTGGGGGGACACCTCAAGAGACCCAGTACTTC	CASSVLGGTPQETQYF
14	.	TRBV6-2/TRBV6-3	TRBD1	TRBJ1-1	TGTGCCAGCAGTCCGACCGGGACAGGGAGTTGGGCTTTCTTT	CASSPTGTGSWAFF
19	few	TRBV20-1	TRBD2	TRBJ2-2	TGCAGTGCTAGACGACCTGGACGGGGACTATCCGCGAACACCGGGGAGCTGTTTTTT	CSARRPGRGLSANTGELFF
12	many	TRBV6-6	.	TRBJ2-7	TGTGCCAGCAGTTCTCAAGGGTACGAGCAGTACTTC	CASSSQGYEQYF
13	.	TRBV7-9	.	TRBJ2-4	TGTGCCAGCAGCTCCACGGGGGTCAGCATTCAGTACTTC	CASSSTGVSIQYF
16	.	TRBV7-9	.	TRBJ1-1	TGTGCCAGCAGCTTTTATCGACAGACGATGAGCACTGAAGCTTTCTTT	CASSFYRQTMSTEAFF
14	few	TRBV29-1	.	TRBJ2-4	TGCAGCGTTGACTTTAGCGGAGAGAAAAACATTCAGTACTTC	CSVDFSGEKNIQYF
11	.	TRBV20-1	.	TRBJ2-7	TGCAGTGCTCCGTTAAGGGACGAGCAGTACTTC	CSAPLRDEQYF
16	few	TRBV18	.	TRBJ1-5	TGTGCCAGCTCACCCCAGACAGGAGGCGGCAATCAGCCCCAGCATTTT	CASSPQTGGGNQPQHF
13	many	TRBV18	.	TRBJ1-1	TGTGCCAGCAGTCAACAGGGGAACACTGAAGCTTTCTTT	CASSQQGNTEAFF
13	.	TRBV20-1	TRBD1	TRBJ1-1	TGCAGTGCTAGGACAGGGTTGGGTGGGGAAGCTTTCTTT	CSARTGLGGEAFF
15	few	TRBV6-2/TRBV6-3	TRBD1	TRBJ2-2	TGTGCCAGCAGTTCCGGGACAGGGATCACCGGGGAGCTGTTTTTT	CASSSGTGITGELFF
14	few	TRBV6-6	.	TRBJ2-7	TGTGCCAGCAGAAGTATAGGGCAGGCCTTAGGGCAGTACTTC	CASRSIGQALGQYF
15	few	TRBV7-2	.	TRBJ2-7	TGTGCCAGCAGCTTGGTGACCCAAACCACCTACGAGCAGTACTTC	CASSLVTQTTYEQYF
12	.	TRBV6-6	.	TRBJ2-7	TGTGCCAGCAGTCTCGGTAACTACGAGCAGTACTTC	CASSLGNYEQYF
14	.	TRBV28	TRBD1	TRBJ1-1	TGTGCCAGCAGTTCCAGGGGGCTAGACACTGAAGCTTTCTTT	CASSSRGLDTEAFF
16	.	TRBV27	.	TRBJ2-7	TGTGCCAGCAGTAGGAAGGGGGGGCCTTCTCCCTACGAGCAGTACTTC	CASSRKGGPSPYEQYF
13	.	TRBV7-3	TRBD1	TRBJ1-2	TGTGCCAGCAGCTTAGGACAGGGGGCTGGCTACACCTTC	CASSLGQGAGYTF
16	few	TRBV24-1	TRBD1	TRBJ1-2	TGTGCCACCAGTGAGCGACAGGGACCCATGTCATGGGGCTACACCTTC	CATSERQGPMSWGYTF
14	many	TRBV6-2/TRBV6-3	.	TRBJ2-1	TGTGCCGCTCTACAGGACCGAGATGGGAATGAGCAGTTCTTC	CAALQDRDGNEQFF
15	.	TRBV5-6	.	TRBJ2-6	TGTGCCAGCAGCTTCAGGGCCCCTGGGGCCAACGTCCTGACTTTC	CASSFRAPGANVLTF
14	few	TRBV7-2	.	TRBJ1-6	TGTGCCAGCAGCTTCTCTGGGAATAATTCACCCCTCCACTTT	CASSFSGNNSPLHF
14	.	TRBV19	TRBD1	TRBJ1-1	TGTGCCAGTAGTAAGGACAGGGGGTACGCTGAAGCTTTCTTT	CASSKDRGYAEAFF
14	many	TRBV20-1	.	TRBJ2-4	TGCAGTGCTAGAGTCCCGGGAGCCAAAAACATTCAGTACTTC	CSARVPGAKNIQYF